This T cell receptor (beta chain) comes out of a study of CD8 T cells in ankylosing spondylitis. Whole-study findings and limits: Prior work had noted some motif variants in reactive arthritis blood and synovial fluid. According to the report, clones linked to the disease were significantly enriched in matched synovial fluid samples taken from ankylosing spondylitis patients.

This clonotype was found many times. Antigen: not known. One entry per CDR3 protein, called by TCRdb with MiXCR from the 5' RACE reads. This sample yields about 200,000 distinct CDR3 sequences, of which 20% to 30% are seen a single time; under 8% belongs to the top ten. V was clipped by 0 bases and J by 5 bases, with 7 bases between them. The CDR3 loop spans 13 amino acids. Germline loops: CDR1 SGHTA, CDR2 FQGNSA. This receptor was obtained from a male donor with ankylosing spondylitis or in good health (not recorded which). The sample taken for sequencing was blood, either unsorted or a sorted T cell fraction (not recorded which). This chain links TRBV7-2 with TRBJ2-5; D not resolved. CDR3 DNA: TGTGCCAGCAGCTTAGCGGGATGGGAGACCCAGTACTTC. Translated: CASSLAGWETQYF.